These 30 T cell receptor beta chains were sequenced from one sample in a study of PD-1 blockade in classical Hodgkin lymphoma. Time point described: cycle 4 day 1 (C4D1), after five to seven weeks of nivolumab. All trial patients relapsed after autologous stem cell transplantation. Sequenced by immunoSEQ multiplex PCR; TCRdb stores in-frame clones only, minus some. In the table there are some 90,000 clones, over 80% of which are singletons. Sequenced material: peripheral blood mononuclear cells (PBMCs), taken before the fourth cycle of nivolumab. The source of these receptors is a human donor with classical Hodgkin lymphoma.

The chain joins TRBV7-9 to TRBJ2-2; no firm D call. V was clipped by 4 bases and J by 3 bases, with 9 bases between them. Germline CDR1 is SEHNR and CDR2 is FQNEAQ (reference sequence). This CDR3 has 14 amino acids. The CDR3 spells CASSSSTYTGELFF. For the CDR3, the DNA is TGTGCCAGCAGCTCATCTACTTACACCGGGGAGCTGTTTTTT.

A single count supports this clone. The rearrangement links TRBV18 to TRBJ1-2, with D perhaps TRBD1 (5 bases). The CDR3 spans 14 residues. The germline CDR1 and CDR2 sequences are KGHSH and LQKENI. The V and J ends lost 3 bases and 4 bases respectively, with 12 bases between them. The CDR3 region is CASSPAGGGYGYTF. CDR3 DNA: TGTGCCAGCTCACCGGCTGGGGGGGGCTATGGCTACACCTTC. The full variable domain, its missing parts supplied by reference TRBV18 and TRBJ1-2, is NAGVMQNPRHLVRRRGQEARLRCSPMKGHSHVYWYRQLPEEGLKFMVYLQKENIIDESGMPKERFSAEFPKEGPSILRIQQVVRGDSAAYFCASSPAGGGYGYTFGSGTRLTVV.

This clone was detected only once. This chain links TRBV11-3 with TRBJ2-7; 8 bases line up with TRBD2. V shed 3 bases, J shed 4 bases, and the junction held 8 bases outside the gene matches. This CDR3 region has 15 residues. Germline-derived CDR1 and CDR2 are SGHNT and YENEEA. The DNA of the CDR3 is TGTGCCAGCAGCTTGTCAGCGGGAGAGAGGTACGAGCAGTACTTC. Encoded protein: CASSLSAGERYEQYF. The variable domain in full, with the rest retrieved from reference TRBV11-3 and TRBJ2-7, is EAGVVQSPRYKIIEKKQPVAFWCNPISGHNTLYWYLQNLGQGPELLIRYENEEAVDDSQLPKDRFSAERLKGVDSTLKIQPAELGDSAVYLCASSLSAGERYEQYFGPGTRLTVT.

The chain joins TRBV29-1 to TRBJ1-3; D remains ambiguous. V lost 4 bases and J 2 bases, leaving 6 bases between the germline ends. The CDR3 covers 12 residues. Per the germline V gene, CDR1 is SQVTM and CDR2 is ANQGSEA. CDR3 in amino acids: CSVANTGNTIYF. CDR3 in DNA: TGCAGCGTTGCAAATACTGGAAACACCATATATTTT.

CDR3 amino acids: CASRFRKNTEAFF. The CDR3, as DNA: TGTGCCAGCAGGTTCAGGAAGAACACTGAAGCTTTCTTT. This chain joins TRBV27 and TRBJ1-1, with D unresolved. V was clipped by 6 bases and J by 1 base, with 9 bases between them. This CDR3 region has 13 residues. Germline values: CDR1 MNHEY, CDR2 SMNVEV (reference sequence).

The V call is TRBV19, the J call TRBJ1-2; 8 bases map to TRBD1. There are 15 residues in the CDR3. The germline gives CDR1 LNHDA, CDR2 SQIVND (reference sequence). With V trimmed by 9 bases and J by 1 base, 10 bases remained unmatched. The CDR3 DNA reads TGTGCCAGCACCGGGACAGGCTTGGGTAACTATGGCTACACCTTC. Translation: CASTGTGLGNYGYTF.

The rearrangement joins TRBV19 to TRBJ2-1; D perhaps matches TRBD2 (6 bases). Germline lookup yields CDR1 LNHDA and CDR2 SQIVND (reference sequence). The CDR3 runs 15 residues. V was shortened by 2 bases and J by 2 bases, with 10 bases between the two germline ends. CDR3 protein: CASSIQRVPYNEQFF. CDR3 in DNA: TGTGCCAGTAGTATACAGCGGGTTCCCTACAATGAGCAGTTCTTC.

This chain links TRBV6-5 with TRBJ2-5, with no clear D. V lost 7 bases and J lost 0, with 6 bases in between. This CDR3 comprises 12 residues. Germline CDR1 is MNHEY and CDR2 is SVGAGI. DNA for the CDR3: TGTGCCAGCAACGGCAACCAAGAGACCCAGTACTTC. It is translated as CASNGNQETQYF.

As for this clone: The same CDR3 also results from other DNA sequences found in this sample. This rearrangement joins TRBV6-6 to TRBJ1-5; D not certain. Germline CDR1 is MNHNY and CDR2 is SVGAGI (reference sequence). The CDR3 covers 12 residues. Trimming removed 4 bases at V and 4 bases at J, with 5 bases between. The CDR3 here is CASSFLNQPQHF. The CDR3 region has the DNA TGTGCCAGCAGTTTTCTGAATCAGCCCCAGCATTTT.

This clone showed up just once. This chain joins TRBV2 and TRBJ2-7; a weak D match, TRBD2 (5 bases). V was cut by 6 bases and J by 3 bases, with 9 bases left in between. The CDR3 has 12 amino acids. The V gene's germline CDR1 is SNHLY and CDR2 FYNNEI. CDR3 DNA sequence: TGTGCCAGCAGGGAGGATCTCTACGAGCAGTACTTC. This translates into CASREDLYEQYF.

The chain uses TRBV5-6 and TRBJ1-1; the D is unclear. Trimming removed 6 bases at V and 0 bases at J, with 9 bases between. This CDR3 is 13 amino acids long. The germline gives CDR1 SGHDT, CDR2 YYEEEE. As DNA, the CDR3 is TGTGCCAGCATGCGGACGGTGAACACTGAAGCTTTCTTT. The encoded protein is CASMRTVNTEAFF.

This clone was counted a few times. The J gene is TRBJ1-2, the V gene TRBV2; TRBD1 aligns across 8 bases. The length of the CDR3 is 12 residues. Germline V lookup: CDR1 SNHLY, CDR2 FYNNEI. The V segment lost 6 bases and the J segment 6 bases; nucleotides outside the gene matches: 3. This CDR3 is CASRDRVHGYTF. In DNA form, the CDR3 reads TGTGCCAGCAGGGACAGGGTTCATGGCTACACCTTC.

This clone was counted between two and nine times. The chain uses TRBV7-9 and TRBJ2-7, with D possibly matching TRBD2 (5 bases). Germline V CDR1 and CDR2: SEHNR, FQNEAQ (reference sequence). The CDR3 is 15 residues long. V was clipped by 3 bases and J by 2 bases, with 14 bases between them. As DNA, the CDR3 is TGTGCCAGCAGCTTCTCCCGGACTCCCACCTACGAGCAGTACTTC. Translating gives CASSFSRTPTYEQYF.

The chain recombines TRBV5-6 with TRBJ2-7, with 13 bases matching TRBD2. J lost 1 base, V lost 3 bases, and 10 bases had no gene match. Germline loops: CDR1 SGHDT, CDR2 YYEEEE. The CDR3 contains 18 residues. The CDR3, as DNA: TGTGCCAGCAGCTCGGGACTAGCGGGGAGGGGGCCTTCCTACGAGCAGTACTTC. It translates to CASSSGLAGRGPSYEQYF.

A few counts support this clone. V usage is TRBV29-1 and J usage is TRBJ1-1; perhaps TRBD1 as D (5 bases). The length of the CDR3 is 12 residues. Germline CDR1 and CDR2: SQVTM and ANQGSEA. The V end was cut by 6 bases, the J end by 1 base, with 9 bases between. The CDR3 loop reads CSVAQGNTEAFF. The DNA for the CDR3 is TGCAGCGTGGCCCAGGGGAACACTGAAGCTTTCTTT.

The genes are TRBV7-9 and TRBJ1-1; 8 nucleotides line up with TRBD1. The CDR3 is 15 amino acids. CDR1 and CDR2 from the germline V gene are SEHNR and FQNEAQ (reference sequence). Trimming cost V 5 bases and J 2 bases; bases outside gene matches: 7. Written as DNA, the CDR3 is TGTGCCAGCAGCCCCCAAACAGGGGGAAACACTGAAGCTTTCTTT. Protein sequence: CASSPQTGGNTEAFF. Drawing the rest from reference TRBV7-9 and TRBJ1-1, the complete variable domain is DTGVSQNPRHKITKRGQNVTFRCDPISEHNRLYWYRQTLGQGPEFLTYFQNEAQLEKSRLLSDRFSAERPKGSFSTLEIQRTEQGDSAMYLCASSPQTGGNTEAFFGQGTRLTVV.

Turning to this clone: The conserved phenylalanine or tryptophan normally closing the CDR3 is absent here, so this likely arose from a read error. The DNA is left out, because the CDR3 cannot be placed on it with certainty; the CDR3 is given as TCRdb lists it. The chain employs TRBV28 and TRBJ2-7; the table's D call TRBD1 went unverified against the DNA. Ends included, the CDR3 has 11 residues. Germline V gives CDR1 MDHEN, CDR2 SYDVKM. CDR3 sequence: CASSQGQDPSL.

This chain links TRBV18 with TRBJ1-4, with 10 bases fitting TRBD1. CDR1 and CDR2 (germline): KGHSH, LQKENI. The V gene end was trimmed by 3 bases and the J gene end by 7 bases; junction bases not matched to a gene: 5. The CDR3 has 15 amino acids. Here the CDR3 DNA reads TGTGCCAGCTCACCCGACAGGGGGCAAGTTGAAAAACTGTTTTTT. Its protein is CASSPDRGQVEKLFF.

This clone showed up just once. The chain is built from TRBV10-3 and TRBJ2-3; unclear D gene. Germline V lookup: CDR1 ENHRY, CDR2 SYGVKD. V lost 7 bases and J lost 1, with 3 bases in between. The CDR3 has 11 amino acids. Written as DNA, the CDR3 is TGTGCCATCACAGGCACAGATACGCAGTATTTT. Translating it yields CAITGTDTQYF.

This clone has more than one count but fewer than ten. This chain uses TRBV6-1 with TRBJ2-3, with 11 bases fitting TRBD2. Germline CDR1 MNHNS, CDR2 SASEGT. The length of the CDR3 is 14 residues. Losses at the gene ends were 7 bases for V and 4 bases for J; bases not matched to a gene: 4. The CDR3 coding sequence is TGTGCCAGCACTCTACTAGCGGGAGCAGATACGCAGTATTTT. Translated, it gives CASTLLAGADTQYF.

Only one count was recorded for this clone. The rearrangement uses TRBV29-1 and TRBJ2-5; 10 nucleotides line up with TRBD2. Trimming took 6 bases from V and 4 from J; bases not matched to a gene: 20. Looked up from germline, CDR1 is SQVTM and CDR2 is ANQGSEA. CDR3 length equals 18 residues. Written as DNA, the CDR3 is TGCAGCGTCCCCCGACCCTTTTCAGCGGGAGGGCCTTCAGAGACCCAGTACTTC. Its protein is CSVPRPFSAGGPSETQYF.

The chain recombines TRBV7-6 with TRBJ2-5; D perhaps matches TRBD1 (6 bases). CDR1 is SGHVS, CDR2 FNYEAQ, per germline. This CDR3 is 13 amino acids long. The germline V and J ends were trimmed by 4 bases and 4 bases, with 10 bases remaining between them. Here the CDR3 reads CASSSRGGETQYF. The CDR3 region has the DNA TGTGCCAGCAGCTCCAGGGGTGGAGAGACCCAGTACTTC.

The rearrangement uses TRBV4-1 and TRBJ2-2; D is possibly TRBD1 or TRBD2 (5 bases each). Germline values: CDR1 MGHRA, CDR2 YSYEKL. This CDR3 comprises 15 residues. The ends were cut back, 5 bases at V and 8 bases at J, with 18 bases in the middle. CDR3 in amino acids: CASSFDAWGSGELFF. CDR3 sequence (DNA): TGCGCCAGCAGCTTCGACGCTTGGGGGTCTGGGGAGCTGTTTTTT.

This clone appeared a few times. The CDR3 here is CASSLRGNGYTF. CDR3 nucleotides: TGTGCCAGCAGTTTGAGAGGGAATGGCTACACCTTC. This chain links TRBV28 with TRBJ1-2; D is ambiguous. V was pared by 3 bases and J by 6 bases, with 8 bases between. Per germline, CDR1 MDHEN and CDR2 SYDVKM. This CDR3 has 12 amino acids.

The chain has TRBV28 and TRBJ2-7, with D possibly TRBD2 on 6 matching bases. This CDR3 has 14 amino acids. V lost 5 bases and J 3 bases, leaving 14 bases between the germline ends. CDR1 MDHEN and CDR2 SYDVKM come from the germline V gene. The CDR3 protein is CASSGGGTVYEQYF. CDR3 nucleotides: TGTGCCAGCAGTGGTGGCGGGACGGTCTACGAGCAGTACTTC.

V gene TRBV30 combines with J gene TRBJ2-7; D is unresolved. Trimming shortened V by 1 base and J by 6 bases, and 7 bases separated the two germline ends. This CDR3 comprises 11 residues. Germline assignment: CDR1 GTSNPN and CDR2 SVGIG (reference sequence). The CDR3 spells CAWSEVTEQYF. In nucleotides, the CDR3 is TGTGCCTGGAGTGAAGTGACCGAGCAGTACTTC.

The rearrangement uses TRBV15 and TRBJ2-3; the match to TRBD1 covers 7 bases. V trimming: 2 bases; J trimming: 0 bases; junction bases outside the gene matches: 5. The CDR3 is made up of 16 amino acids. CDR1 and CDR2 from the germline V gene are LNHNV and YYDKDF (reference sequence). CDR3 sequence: CATSRLTGSSTDTQYF. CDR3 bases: TGTGCCACCAGCAGACTGACAGGGTCCAGCACAGATACGCAGTATTTT.

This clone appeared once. The CDR3 bases are TGTGCCAGCACCCCCGTAGGCTACAATGAGCAGTTCTTC. It is translated as CASTPVGYNEQFF. The chain employs TRBV5-6 and TRBJ2-1, with D hard to call. Germline lookup yields CDR1 SGHDT and CDR2 YYEEEE. The CDR3 length is 13 residues. V gave up 6 bases and J gave up 3 bases, with 10 bases separating them.

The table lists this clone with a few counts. In DNA, the CDR3 is TGTGCCAGCAGCTCTGTCGCTGGCAATCAGCCCCAGCATTTT. It yields the protein CASSSVAGNQPQHF. The rearrangement uses TRBV28 and TRBJ1-5; D ambiguous. V gave up 6 bases and J gave up 2 bases, with 11 bases separating them. The CDR3 runs to 14 residues. CDR1 and CDR2 from the germline V gene are MDHEN and SYDVKM.

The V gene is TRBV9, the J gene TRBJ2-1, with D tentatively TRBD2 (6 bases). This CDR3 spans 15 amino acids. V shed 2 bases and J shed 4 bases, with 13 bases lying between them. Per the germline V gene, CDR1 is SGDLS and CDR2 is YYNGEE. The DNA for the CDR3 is TGTGCCAGCAGCGTCGGGGGTGGGATATACAATGAGCAGTTCTTC. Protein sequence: CASSVGGGIYNEQFF.